This TCR beta chain emerged from a study of T-cell reconstitution after alpha-beta-depleted transplantation in children. This clonotype was observed many times. The authors prepared the TCRbeta library with unique molecular identifiers. TCRdb fed the PCR reads into MiXCR, producing one record per CDR3 protein. The data show nearly 400,000 distinct CDR3 sequences, around 21% seen once. Germline V CDR1 and CDR2: LNHNV, YYDKDF (reference sequence). The CDR3 is 14 residues long. Trimming stripped 1 base from V and 2 bases from J, with 5 bases between. The chain uses TRBV15 and TRBJ1-4; D is unresolved. This material consisted of PBMCs from the stem cell graft donor, taken from the stem cell graft. This clonotype was sampled from a human donor who donated a stem cell graft to a child with acute myeloid leukemia. The CDR3 region has the DNA TGTGCCACCAGCAGAGGGACCACTAATGAAAAACTGTTTTTT. Encoded protein: CATSRGTTNEKLFF. The entire variable domain, with the rest obtained from reference TRBV15 and TRBJ1-4, is as follows: DAMVIQNPRYQVTQFGKPVTLSCSQTLNHNVMYWYQQKSSQAPKLLFHYYDKDFNNEADTPDNFQSRRPNTSFCFLDIRSPGLGDTAMYLCATSRGTTNEKLFFGSGTQLSVL.